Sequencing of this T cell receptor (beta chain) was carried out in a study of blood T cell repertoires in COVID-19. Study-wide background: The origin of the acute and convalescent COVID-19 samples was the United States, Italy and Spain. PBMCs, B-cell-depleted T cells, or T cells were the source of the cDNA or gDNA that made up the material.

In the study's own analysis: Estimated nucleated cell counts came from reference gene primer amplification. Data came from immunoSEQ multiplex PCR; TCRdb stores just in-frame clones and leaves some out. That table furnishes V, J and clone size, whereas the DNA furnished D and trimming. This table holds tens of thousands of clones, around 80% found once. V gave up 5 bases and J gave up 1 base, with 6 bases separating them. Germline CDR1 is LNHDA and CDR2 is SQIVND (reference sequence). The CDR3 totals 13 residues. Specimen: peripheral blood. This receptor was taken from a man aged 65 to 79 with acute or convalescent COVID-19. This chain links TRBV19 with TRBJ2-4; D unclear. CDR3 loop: CASSSRAKNIQYF. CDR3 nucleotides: TGTGCCAGTAGTTCTCGGGCCAAAAACATTCAGTACTTC.